This TCR beta chain comes out of a study of beta chain features in type 1 diabetes. Overall study results and limits: TCRB CDR3s from Type 1 diabetes patients were moderately but significantly shorter in all four CD4+ subsets.

The investigators reverse transcribed all of the isolated RNA, so they sequenced expressed TCRB transcripts. The data were produced by immunoSEQ multiplex PCR, yet TCRdb's version contains in-frame clones alone and is incomplete. This table holds about 660,000 clones, over 13% found once. This clone was observed a handful of times. What it binds is not known. The CDR3 has 12 residues. The source material was naive CD4+ T cells from blood. The sequence was obtained from a young man with type 1 diabetes. This chain links TRBV12-2 with TRBJ1-5. TRBV12-2 is a pseudogene locus. CDR3 amino acids: CASRYESQPQHF. Here the CDR3 DNA reads TGTGCAAGTCGCTACGAGAGTCAGCCCCAGCATTTT.